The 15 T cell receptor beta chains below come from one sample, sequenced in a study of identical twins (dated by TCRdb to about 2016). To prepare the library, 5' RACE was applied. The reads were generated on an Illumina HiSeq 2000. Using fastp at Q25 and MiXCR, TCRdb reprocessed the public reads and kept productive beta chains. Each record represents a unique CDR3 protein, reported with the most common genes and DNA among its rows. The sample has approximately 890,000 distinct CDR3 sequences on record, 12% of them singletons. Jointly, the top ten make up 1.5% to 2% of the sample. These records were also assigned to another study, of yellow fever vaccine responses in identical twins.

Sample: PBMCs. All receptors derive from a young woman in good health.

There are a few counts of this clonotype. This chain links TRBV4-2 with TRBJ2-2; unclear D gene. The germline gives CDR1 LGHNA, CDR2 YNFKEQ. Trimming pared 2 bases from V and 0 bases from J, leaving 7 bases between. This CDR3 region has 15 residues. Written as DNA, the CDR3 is TGTGCCAGCAGCCAACGACTCACGAACACCGGGGAGCTGTTTTTT. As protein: CASSQRLTNTGELFF.

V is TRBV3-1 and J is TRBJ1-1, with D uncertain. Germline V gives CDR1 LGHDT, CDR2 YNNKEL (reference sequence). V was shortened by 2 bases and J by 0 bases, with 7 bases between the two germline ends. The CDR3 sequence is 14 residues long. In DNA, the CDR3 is TGTGCCAGCAGCCAACGTCAGGTGAACACTGAAGCTTTCTTT. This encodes CASSQRQVNTEAFF.

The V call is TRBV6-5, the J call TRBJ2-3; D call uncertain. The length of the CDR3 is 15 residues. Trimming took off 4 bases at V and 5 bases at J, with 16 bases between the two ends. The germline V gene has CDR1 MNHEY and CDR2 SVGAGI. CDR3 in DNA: TGTGCCAGCAGTTCCGGACGCCGGCCTGGAGATACGCAGTATTTT. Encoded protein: CASSSGRRPGDTQYF.

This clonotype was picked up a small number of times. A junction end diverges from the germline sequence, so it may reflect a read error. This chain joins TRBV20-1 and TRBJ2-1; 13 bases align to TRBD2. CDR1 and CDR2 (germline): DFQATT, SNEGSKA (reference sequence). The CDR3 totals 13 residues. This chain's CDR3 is CSDRLAGGLEQFF. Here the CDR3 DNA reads TGCAGTGATAGACTAGCGGGGGGCCTGGAGCAGTTCTTC.

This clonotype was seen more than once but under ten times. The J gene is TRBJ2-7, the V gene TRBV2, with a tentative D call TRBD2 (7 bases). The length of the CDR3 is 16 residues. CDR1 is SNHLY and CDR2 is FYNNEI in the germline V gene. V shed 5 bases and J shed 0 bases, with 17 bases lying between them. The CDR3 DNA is TGTGCCAGCAGTCCTCGGGGGGCGGGTGCCTCCTACGAGCAGTACTTC. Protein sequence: CASSPRGAGASYEQYF.

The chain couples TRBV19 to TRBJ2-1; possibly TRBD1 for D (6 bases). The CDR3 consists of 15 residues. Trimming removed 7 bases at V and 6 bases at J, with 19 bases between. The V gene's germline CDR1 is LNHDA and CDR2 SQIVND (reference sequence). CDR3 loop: CASTSPHGQTNEQFF. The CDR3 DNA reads TGTGCCAGTACGAGCCCTCATGGACAGACCAATGAGCAGTTCTTC.

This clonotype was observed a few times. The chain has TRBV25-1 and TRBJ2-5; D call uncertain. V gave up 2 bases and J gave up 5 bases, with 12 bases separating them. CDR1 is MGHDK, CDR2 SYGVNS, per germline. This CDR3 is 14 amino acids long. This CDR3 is CASSEEWAAETQYF. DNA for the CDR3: TGTGCCAGCAGTGAAGAGTGGGCAGCGGAGACCCAGTACTTC.

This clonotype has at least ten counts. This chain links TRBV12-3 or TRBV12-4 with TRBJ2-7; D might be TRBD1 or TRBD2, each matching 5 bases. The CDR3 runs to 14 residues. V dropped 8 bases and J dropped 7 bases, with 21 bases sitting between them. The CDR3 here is CASEISGPPYEQYF. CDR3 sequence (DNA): TGTGCCAGCGAAATTTCGGGGCCCCCTTATGAGCAGTACTTC.

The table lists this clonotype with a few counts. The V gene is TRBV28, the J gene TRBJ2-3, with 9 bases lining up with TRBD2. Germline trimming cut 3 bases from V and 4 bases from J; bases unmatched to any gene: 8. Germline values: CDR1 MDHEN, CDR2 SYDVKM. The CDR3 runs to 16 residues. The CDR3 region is CASSFISGRAADTQYF. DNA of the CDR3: TGTGCCAGCAGTTTCATTAGCGGGAGAGCTGCAGATACGCAGTATTTT.

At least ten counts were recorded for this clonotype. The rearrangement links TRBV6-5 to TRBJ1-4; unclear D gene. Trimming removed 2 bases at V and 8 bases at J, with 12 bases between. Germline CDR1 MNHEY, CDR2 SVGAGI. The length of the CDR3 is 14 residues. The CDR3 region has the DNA TGTGCCAGCAGTTACGGCAGTCTCGGCGAAAAACTGTTTTTT. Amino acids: CASSYGSLGEKLFF.

The CDR3 protein is CATSDLSGEAKNIQYF. The CDR3 coding sequence is TGTGCCACCAGTGATTTGAGTGGCGAGGCCAAAAACATTCAGTACTTC. The gene calls are TRBV24-1 and TRBJ2-4; D gene unclear. The CDR3 covers 16 residues. The V gene lost 0 bases and the J gene lost 1 base, with 9 bases spanning the gap. Germline CDR1 KGHDR, CDR2 SFDVKD.

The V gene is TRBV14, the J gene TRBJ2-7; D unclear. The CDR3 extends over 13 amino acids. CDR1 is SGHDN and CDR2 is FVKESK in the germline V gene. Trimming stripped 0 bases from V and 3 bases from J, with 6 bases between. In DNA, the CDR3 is TGTGCCAGCAGCCAAGATTTAGTCTACGAGCAGTACTTC. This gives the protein CASSQDLVYEQYF.

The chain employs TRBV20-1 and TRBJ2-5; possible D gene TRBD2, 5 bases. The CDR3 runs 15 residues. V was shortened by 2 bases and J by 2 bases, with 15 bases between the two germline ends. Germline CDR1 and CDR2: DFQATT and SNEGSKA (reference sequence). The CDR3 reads CSARSLSRRQETQYF. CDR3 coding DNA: TGCAGTGCTAGATCGCTTTCACGGAGGCAAGAGACCCAGTACTTC.

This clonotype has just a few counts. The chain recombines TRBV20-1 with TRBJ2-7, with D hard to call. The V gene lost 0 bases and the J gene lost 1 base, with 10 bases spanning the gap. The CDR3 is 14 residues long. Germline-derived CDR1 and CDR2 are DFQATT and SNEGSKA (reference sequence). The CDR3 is CSARDLEISYEQYF. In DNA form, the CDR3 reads TGCAGTGCTAGAGATCTTGAGATATCCTACGAGCAGTACTTC.

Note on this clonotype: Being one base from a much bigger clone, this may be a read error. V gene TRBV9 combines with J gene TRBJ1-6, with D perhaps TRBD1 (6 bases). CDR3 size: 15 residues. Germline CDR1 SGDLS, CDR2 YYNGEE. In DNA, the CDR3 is TGTGCCTGCAGCGTCGCAGGGGCGCAGAATTCACCCCTCCACTTT. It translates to CACSVAGAQNSPLHF.